This T cell receptor beta chain was observed in a study of human T cells and chemical hapten exposure. Background on the study: Per-sample variation in TCR yield stemmed mainly from small pooled library volume differences.

Many counts were recorded for this clonotype. TCRdb re-derived calls from the RACE reads in MiXCR, one entry per CDR3 protein. The sample holds about 40,000 distinct CDR3 sequences; around 3% are singletons and the top ten take approximately 6.7%. The V gene's germline CDR1 is SGHDT and CDR2 YYEEEE. With 3 bases clipped from V and 7 bases from J, the junction kept 7 bases outside the gene matches. This CDR3 region has 14 residues. Sample time point: patch test 2, 6 weeks after DPC sensitization. Documented treatment: therapeutic diphenylcyclopropenone sensitization with weekly scalp DPC. Researchers extracted total RNA from unfractionated whole blood.

The sequencing here drew on whole blood, taken in connection with sensitization to the hapten diphenylcyclopropenone (DPC). This clonotype was sampled from a man between 40 and 49 years old with alopecia areata. Some clones in this sample may be carry-over from other donors' samples. This rearrangement joins TRBV5-6 to TRBJ1-3; 7 positions match TRBD1. CDR3 nucleotides: TGTGCCAGCAGCTGGACAGGCCGTCTCAACACCATATATTTT. This codes for CASSWTGRLNTIYF. Based on the CDR3 plus reference TRBV5-6 and TRBJ1-3, the full variable domain is DAGVTQSPTHLIKTRGQQVTLRCSPKSGHDTVSWYQQALGQGPQFIFQYYEEEERQRGNFPDRFSGHQFPNYSSELNVNALLLGDSALYLCASSWTGRLNTIYFGEGSWLTVV.